This TCR beta chain is drawn from a study of cytomegalovirus exposure and HLA in healthy donors. Study-level points and caveats: After further analysis at a later stage, 16,951 TCR beta sequences were associated with HLA alleles at 0.05 false discovery rate. Whilst most TCR sequences proved rare, a subset of public TCRs occurred across many donors. Reports described diagnosis of cytomegalovirus status by the classifier as highly specific and sensitive.

The PCR ran on 60 Vbeta and 13 Jbeta primers. Produced via immunoSEQ multiplex PCR; TCRdb's table is partial and in-frame only. The table includes some 150,000 clones, more than 75% detected once. As regards this clone: No antigen is known for it.

Trimming left V 5 bases short and J 3 bases short, with 9 bases between. Per germline, CDR1 MNHEY and CDR2 SVGAGI. This CDR3 spans 13 amino acids. Sequenced sample: PBMCs. V and J are TRBV6-5 and TRBJ2-3; unclear D gene. The sequence was collected from a human donor in good health. This CDR3 reads CASSDGRTDTQYF. In nucleotides, the CDR3 is TGTGCCAGCAGTGATGGTAGAACAGATACGCAGTATTTT.